This TCR beta chain was documented in a study of response to subunit inactivated influenza vaccine. Study-level results: Authors suggested each seasonal influenza vaccination recruits few new T cells.

TCRdb reprocessed the RT-PCR reads via MiXCR and lists one record per CDR3 protein. The sample yields roughly 650,000 distinct CDR3 sequences, more than 15% seen once. The CDR3 covers 16 residues. Trimming stripped 5 bases from V and 1 base from J, with 15 bases between. Germline-derived CDR1 and CDR2 are MDHEN and SYDVKM. Points on this clonotype: Its antigen remains unidentified.

Sequences were derived from PBMCs from blood, sampled roughly 12 days after vaccination. The chain carries TRBV28 and TRBJ1-5; the D is unclear. The sequence derives from a man aged 50-59 years who received an inactivated influenza vaccine. This CDR3 reads CASSPREGLSNQPQHF. CDR3 in DNA: TGTGCCAGCAGTCCCCGGGAAGGTTTAAGCAATCAGCCCCAGCATTTT.